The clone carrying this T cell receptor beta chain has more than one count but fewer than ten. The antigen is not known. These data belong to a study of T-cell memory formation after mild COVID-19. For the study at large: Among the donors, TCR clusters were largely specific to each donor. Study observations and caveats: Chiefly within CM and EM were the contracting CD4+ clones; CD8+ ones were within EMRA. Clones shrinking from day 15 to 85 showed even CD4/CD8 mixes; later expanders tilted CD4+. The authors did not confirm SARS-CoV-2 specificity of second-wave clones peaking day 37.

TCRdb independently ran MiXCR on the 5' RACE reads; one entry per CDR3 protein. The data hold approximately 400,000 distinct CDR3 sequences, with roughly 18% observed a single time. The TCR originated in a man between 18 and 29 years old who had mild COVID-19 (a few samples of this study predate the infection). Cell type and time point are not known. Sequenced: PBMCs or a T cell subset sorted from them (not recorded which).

The CDR3 sequence: CASSPGRGWQETQYF. The CDR3 region has the DNA TGTGCCAGCAGCCCGGGGCGGGGTTGGCAAGAGACCCAGTACTTC. This chain joins TRBV7-2 and TRBJ2-5; the D gene is possibly TRBD2 (6 bases). Germline loops: CDR1 SGHTA, CDR2 FQGNSA. CDR3 length equals 15 residues. V lost 5 bases to trimming and J lost 2 bases, with 15 bases between them.